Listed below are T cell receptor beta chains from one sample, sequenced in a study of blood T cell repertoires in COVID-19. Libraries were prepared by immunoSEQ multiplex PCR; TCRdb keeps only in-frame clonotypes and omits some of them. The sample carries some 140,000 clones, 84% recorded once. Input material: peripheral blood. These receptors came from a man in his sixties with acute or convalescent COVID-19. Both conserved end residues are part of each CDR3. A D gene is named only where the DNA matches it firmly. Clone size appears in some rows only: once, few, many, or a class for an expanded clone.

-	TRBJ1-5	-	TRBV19	CASSIEREYPQHF	TGTGCCAGTAGTATAGAGAGGGAATATCCCCAGCATTTT
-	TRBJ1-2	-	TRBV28	CASLDSRGYTF	TGTGCCAGTTTGGACAGCAGGGGCTACACCTTC
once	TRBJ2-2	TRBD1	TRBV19	CASGTGNTGELFF	TGTGCCAGTGGGACAGGAAACACCGGGGAGCTGTTTTTT
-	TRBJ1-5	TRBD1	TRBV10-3	CAISESGGSNQPQHF	TGTGCCATCAGTGAGTCAGGGGGCAGCAATCAGCCCCAGCATTTT
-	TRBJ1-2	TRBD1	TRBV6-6	CASSYSPGQLDGYTF	TGTGCCAGCAGTTACTCTCCGGGACAGTTGGACGGCTACACCTTC
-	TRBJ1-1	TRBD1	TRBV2	CASRSQGAFTEAFF	TGTGCCAGCAGGTCGCAGGGGGCGTTCACTGAAGCTTTCTTT
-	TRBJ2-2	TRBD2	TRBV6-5	CASKSGGTGELFF	TGTGCCAGCAAAAGCGGGGGGACCGGGGAGCTGTTTTTT
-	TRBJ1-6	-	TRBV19	CASSIYQATVPLHF	TGTGCCAGTAGTATATATCAGGCCACTGTCCCCCTCCACTTT
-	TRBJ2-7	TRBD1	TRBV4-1	CASSLMGQESYEQYF	TGCGCCAGCAGCCTCATGGGACAGGAGTCCTACGAGCAGTACTTC
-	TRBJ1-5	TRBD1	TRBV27	CASRGQGFGQPQHF	TGTGCCAGCAGAGGACAGGGGTTTGGTCAGCCCCAGCATTTT
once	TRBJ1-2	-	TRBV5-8	CASSPGDSNYGYTF	TGTGCCAGCAGCCCGGGTGATAGTAACTATGGCTACACCTTC
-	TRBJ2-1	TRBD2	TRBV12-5	CASGYGLAGAYNEQFF	TGTGCTAGTGGTTATGGTCTAGCGGGAGCCTACAATGAGCAGTTCTTC
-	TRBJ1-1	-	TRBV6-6	CASKPNTEAFF	TGTGCCAGCAAGCCAAACACTGAAGCTTTCTTT
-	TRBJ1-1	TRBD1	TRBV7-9	CASSSDRVGTEAFF	TGTGCCAGCAGTTCAGACAGGGTGGGCACTGAAGCTTTCTTT
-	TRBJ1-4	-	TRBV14	CASSHRDSSNEKLFF	TGTGCCAGCAGTCACCGGGACTCAAGTAATGAAAAACTGTTTTTT
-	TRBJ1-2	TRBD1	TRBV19	CASLQGINYGYTF	TGTGCCAGTCTACAGGGGATTAACTATGGCTACACCTTC
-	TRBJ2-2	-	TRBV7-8	CASRYDRLNTGELFF	TGTGCCAGCAGATATGACAGGCTGAACACCGGGGAGCTGTTTTTT
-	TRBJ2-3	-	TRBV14	CASSEVTSTDTQYF	TGTGCCAGCAGTGAAGTGACTTCCACAGATACGCAGTATTTT
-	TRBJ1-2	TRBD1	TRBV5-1	CASSFALTGGTDGYTF	TGCGCCAGCAGCTTTGCCTTGACAGGGGGTACGGATGGCTACACCTTC
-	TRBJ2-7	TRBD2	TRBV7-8	CASSTGSGITEQYF	TGTGCCAGCAGCACCGGTAGCGGGATAACCGAGCAGTACTTC
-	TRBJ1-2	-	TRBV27	CASSFGHLAGYTF	TGTGCCAGCAGTTTCGGACACCTGGCTGGCTACACCTTC
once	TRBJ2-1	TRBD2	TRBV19	CASSLGTSGTNEQFF	TGTGCCAGTAGTCTCGGAACTAGCGGGACCAATGAGCAGTTCTTC
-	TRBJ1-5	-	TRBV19	CASSIRTTGFWQPQHF	TGTGCCAGTAGTATAAGAACCACCGGTTTTTGGCAGCCCCAGCATTTT
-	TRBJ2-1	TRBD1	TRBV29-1	CSVQGAEGQFF	TGCAGCGTACAGGGGGCAGAAGGGCAGTTCTTC
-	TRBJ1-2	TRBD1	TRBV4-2	CASSQDPGQGSYGYTF	TGTGCCAGCAGCCAAGACCCCGGACAGGGCTCCTATGGCTACACCTTC
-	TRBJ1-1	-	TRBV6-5	CASSYNVGTEAFF	TGTGCCAGCAGTTACAATGTCGGCACTGAAGCTTTCTTT
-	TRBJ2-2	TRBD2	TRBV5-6	CASSLGLAGTSGELFF	TGTGCCAGCAGCTTAGGGCTAGCGGGGACGAGCGGGGAGCTGTTTTTT
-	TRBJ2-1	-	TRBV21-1	CASSKEGGLAGGKSYNEQFF	TGTGCCAGCAGCAAAGAGGGGGGACTAGCGGGAGGGAAGTCCTACAATGAGCAGTTCTTC
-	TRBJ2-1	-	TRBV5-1	CASSLVRYNEQFF	TGCGCCAGCAGCTTGGTCAGATACAATGAGCAGTTCTTC
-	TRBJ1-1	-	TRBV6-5	CASSYSRDTEAFF	TGTGCCAGCAGTTACTCCAGGGACACTGAAGCTTTCTTT
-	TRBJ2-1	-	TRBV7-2	CASSLTRESRYEQFF	TGTGCCAGCAGCTTAACGCGGGAATCCCGGTATGAGCAGTTCTTC
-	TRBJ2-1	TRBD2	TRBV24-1	CATSDSSGIPSYNEQFF	TGTGCCACCAGTGATTCAAGCGGGATTCCCTCCTACAATGAGCAGTTCTTC
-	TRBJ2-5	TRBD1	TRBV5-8	CASSKGQGQETQYF	TGTGCCAGCAGCAAAGGACAGGGGCAAGAGACCCAGTACTTC
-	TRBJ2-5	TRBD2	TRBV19	CASSTSSGQETQYF	TGTGCCAGTAGTACCTCTAGCGGGCAAGAGACCCAGTACTTC
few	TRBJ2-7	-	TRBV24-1	CATSDRHNYEQYF	TGTGCCACCAGTGACAGACATAACTACGAGCAGTACTTC
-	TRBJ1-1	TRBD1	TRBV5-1	CASSLWSGQWGTEAFF	TGCGCCAGCAGCCTGTGGTCGGGACAGTGGGGGACTGAAGCTTTCTTT
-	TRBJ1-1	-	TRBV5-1	CASSANPRAGWTEAFF	TGCGCCAGCAGCGCTAACCCCAGGGCAGGGTGGACTGAAGCTTTCTTT
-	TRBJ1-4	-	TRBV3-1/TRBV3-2	CASSQTYSRGGYAEKLFF	TGTGCCAGCAGCCAAACCTATTCGCGGGGGGGCTATGCGGAAAAACTGTTTTTT
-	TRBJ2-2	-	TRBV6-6	CASSQRGEQLTGELFF	TGTGCCAGCAGCCAACGTGGGGAGCAACTAACCGGGGAGCTGTTTTTT
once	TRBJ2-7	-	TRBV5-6	CASSLGDRSSYEQYF	TGTGCCAGCAGCTTGGGTGACAGGAGCTCCTACGAGCAGTACTTC
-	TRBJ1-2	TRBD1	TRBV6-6	CASSYGGGALNGYTF	TGTGCCAGCAGTTACGGAGGGGGCGCCTTAAATGGCTACACCTTC
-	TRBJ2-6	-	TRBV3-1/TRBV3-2	CASSQFRASGANVLTF	TGTGCCAGCAGCCAATTTCGAGCATCTGGGGCCAACGTCCTGACTTTC
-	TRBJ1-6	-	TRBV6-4	CASSESELHNSPLHF	TGTGCCAGCAGTGAGAGTGAACTGCATAATTCACCCCTCCACTTT
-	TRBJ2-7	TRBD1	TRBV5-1	CASSLGDRFPPYEQYF	TGCGCCAGCAGCTTGGGGGACAGATTCCCCCCCTACGAGCAGTACTTC
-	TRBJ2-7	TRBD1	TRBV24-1	CATSDSPGTGNYEQYF	TGTGCCACCAGTGATTCCCCCGGGACAGGGAACTACGAGCAGTACTTC
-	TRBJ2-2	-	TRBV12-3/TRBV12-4	CASRQGNTGELFF	TGTGCCAGCAGACAGGGGAACACCGGGGAGCTGTTTTTT
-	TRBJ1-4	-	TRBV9	CASSADRGELFF	TGTGCCAGCAGCGCAGACCGCGGGGAACTGTTTTTT
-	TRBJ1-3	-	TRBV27	CASSAAGWEPGNTIYF	TGTGCCAGCAGTGCCGCCGGATGGGAGCCTGGAAACACCATATATTTT
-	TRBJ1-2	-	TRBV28	CASRSRTNYGYTF	TGTGCCAGCAGGTCCCGGACAAACTATGGCTACACCTTC
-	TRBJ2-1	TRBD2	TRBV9	CASSALSIAGGYYNEQFF	TGTGCCAGCAGTGCGCTATCTATAGCGGGAGGTTACTACAATGAGCAGTTCTTC